This T cell receptor (beta chain) originates from a study of cytomegalovirus exposure and HLA in healthy donors. Comment on this clone: The antigen remains undetermined.

Findings of the study overall: The study designated around 150 TCR beta chains cytomegalovirus-associated. Most TCR sequences were rare, but some public TCRs occurred in many donors.

The donors were part of the 120-subject validation cohort, which stood apart from the 666-subject first cohort. Data came from immunoSEQ multiplex PCR; TCRdb stores just in-frame clones and leaves some out. The table lists 55,000 to 70,000 clones, around nine tenths of them singletons, with approximately 2.1% in the top ten. After removal of 4 bases from V and 6 bases from J, the junction contained 3 bases not matched to a gene. The CDR3 spans 14 residues. The germline V gene encodes CDR1 MDHEN and CDR2 SYDVKM. The source of this sequence is a woman younger than 45 in good health and CMV-seronegative. The sequenced material came from PBMCs. The V call is TRBV28, the J call TRBJ1-4; the match to TRBD1 covers 9 bases. In nucleotides, the CDR3 is TGTGCCAGCAGTTCCGGGACAGGGTATGAAAAACTGTTTTTT. Protein product: CASSSGTGYEKLFF.